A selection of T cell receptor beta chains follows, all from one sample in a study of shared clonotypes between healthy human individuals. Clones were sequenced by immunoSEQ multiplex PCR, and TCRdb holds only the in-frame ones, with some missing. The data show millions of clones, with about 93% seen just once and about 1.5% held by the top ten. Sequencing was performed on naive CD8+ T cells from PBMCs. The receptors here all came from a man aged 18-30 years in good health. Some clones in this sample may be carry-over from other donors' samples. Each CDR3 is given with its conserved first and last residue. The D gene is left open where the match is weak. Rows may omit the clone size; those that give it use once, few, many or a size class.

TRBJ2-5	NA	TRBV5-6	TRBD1	CASSEDRGNQETQYF	TGTGCCAGCAGCGAGGACAGGGGTAATCAAGAGACCCAGTACTTC
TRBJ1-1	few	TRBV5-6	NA	CASSLGSMNTEAFF	TGTGCCAGCAGCTTGGGGAGCATGAACACTGAAGCTTTCTTT
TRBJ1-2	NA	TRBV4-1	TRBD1	CASSQTLRDSLYGYTF	TGCGCCAGCAGCCAAACCCTCCGGGACAGCCTCTATGGCTACACCTTC
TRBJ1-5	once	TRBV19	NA	CASSIRPNNQPQHF	TGTGCCAGTAGTATACGTCCTAATAATCAGCCCCAGCATTTT
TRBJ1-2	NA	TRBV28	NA	CASSFPGGPPGYTF	TGTGCCAGCAGTTTCCCGGGGGGCCCGCCTGGCTACACCTTC
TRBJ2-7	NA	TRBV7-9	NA	CASSLSYEQYF	TGTGCCAGCAGCTTAAGCTACGAGCAGTACTTC
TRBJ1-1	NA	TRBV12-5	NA	CASGFSPGEGTEAFF	TGTGCTAGTGGTTTCTCCCCGGGGGAGGGCACTGAAGCTTTCTTT
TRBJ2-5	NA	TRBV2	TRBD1	CATRDRGRETQYF	TGTGCCACCCGGGACAGGGGGCGAGAGACCCAGTACTTC
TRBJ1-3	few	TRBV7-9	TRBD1	CASSLETGAGNTIYF	TGTGCCAGCAGCTTAGAGACAGGGGCTGGAAACACCATATATTTT
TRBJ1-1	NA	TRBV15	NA	CATSLRRLRDTEAFF	TGTGCCACCAGTCTTCGGAGGCTGCGGGACACTGAAGCTTTCTTT
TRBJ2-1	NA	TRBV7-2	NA	CASSVTGHTIGDEQFF	TGTGCCAGCAGCGTAACGGGACACACTATTGGGGATGAGCAGTTCTTC
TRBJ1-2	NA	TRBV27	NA	CASSLGGARGYTF	TGTGCCAGCAGTTTAGGGGGGGCGCGGGGCTACACCTTC
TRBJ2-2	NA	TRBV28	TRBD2	CASSLFRTSAGELFF	TGTGCCAGCAGTTTATTTAGGACTAGCGCCGGGGAGCTGTTTTTT
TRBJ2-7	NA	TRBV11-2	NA	CASSLGMGLYEQYF	TGTGCCAGCAGCTTAGGGATGGGGTTGTACGAGCAGTACTTC
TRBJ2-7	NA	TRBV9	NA	CASSTGPSPYEQYF	TGTGCCAGCAGCACCGGGCCCTCGCCCTACGAGCAGTACTTC
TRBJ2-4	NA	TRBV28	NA	CASSRWVAKNIQYF	TGTGCCAGCAGTCGGTGGGTAGCCAAAAACATTCAGTACTTC
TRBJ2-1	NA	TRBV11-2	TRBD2	CASSLASGRKDEQFF	TGTGCCAGCAGCTTAGCGAGCGGGAGGAAGGATGAGCAGTTCTTC
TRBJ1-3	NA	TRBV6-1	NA	CASSEVRGWYAGNTIYF	TGTGCCAGCAGTGAGGTGAGGGGATGGTACGCTGGAAACACCATATATTTT
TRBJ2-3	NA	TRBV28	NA	CASSLLWGRTDTQYF	TGTGCCAGCAGTCTGCTCTGGGGGCGAACAGATACGCAGTATTTT
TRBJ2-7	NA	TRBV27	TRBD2	CASSRTSGSYEQYF	TGTGCCAGCAGTCGGACTAGCGGCTCCTACGAGCAGTACTTC
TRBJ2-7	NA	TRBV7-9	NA	CASSPIAGGYEQYF	TGTGCCAGCAGCCCAATCGCCGGGGGCTACGAGCAGTACTTC
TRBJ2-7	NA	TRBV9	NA	CASSPGGGRAVYEQYF	TGTGCCAGCAGCCCTGGGGGGGGCAGGGCGGTTTACGAGCAGTACTTC
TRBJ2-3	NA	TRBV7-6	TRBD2	CASSELASTDTQYF	TGTGCCAGCAGCGAACTAGCGTCGACAGATACGCAGTATTTT
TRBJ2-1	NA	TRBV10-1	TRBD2	CASSEYSGTTEAMFF	TGCGCCAGCAGTGAGTACTCCGGGACTACCGAGGCGATGTTCTTC
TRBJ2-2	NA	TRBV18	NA	CASSPPGAPPLTGELFF	TGTGCCAGCTCACCTCCGGGTGCACCCCCTTTAACCGGGGAGCTGTTTTTT
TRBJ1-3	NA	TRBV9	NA	CASSVGPLSSGNTIYF	TGTGCCAGCAGCGTCGGACCCCTGAGCTCTGGAAACACCATATATTTT
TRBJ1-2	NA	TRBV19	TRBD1	CASRGTGDYGYTF	TGTGCCAGTAGGGGGACAGGGGATTATGGCTACACCTTC
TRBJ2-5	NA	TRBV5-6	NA	CASSLAGAGETQYF	TGTGCCAGCAGCTTGGCCGGGGCCGGGGAGACCCAGTACTTC
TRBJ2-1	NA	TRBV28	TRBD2	CASTAGLEVHEQFF	TGTGCCAGCACTGCGGGACTAGAGGTCCATGAGCAGTTCTTC
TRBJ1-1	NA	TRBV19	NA	CASSIDLAGGTEAFF	TGTGCCAGTAGTATAGATCTTGCGGGCGGCACTGAAGCTTTCTTT
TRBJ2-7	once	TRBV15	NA	CATSRDQIGYEQYF	TGTGCCACCAGCAGAGATCAGATAGGTTACGAGCAGTACTTC
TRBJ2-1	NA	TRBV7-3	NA	CASSLSGYKTDEQFF	TGTGCCAGCAGCTTATCAGGGTATAAGACTGATGAGCAGTTCTTC
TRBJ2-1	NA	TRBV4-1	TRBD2	CASSQELRSSGVNKKYNEQFF	TGCGCCAGCAGCCAAGAACTACGGTCTAGCGGAGTTAATAAAAAGTACAATGAGCAGTTCTTC
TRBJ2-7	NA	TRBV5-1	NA	CASATAGSYEQYF	TGCGCCAGCGCCACGGCAGGCAGCTACGAGCAGTACTTC
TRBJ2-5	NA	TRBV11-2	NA	CASSGNRQRQETQYF	TGTGCCAGCAGCGGCAACCGACAGCGACAAGAGACCCAGTACTTC
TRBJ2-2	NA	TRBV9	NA	CASSYTAGTGELFF	TGTGCCAGCAGTTACACCGCGGGGACCGGGGAGCTGTTTTTT